The present T cell receptor (beta chain) was sequenced within a study of CD8 T cells in ankylosing spondylitis. TCRdb re-called the 5' RACE reads with MiXCR, one entry per CDR3 protein. This sample has some 240,000 distinct CDR3 sequences, with approximately 9% found just once. The length of the CDR3 is 17 residues. Trimming removed 3 bases from V and 6 bases from J; junction bases left unmatched: 12. CDR1 is SGHDN and CDR2 is FVKESK in the germline V gene. As for this clonotype: Its antigen is still unknown.

Findings and caveats of the study: Disease-linked clones proved CD8+ and comparatively uncommon in peripheral blood. Some of the motif variants had earlier been found in reactive arthritis patients' fluid and blood.

The chain couples TRBV14 to TRBJ1-5; TRBD1 agrees at 9 bases. This TCR was sampled from a male donor with ankylosing spondylitis or in good health (not recorded which). Sequencing was carried out using blood, either unsorted or a sorted T cell fraction (not recorded which). CDR3 region: CASSQSGTGNLGQPQHF. In nucleotides, the CDR3 is TGTGCCAGCAGCCAGTCCGGGACAGGGAATTTAGGTCAGCCCCAGCATTTT.